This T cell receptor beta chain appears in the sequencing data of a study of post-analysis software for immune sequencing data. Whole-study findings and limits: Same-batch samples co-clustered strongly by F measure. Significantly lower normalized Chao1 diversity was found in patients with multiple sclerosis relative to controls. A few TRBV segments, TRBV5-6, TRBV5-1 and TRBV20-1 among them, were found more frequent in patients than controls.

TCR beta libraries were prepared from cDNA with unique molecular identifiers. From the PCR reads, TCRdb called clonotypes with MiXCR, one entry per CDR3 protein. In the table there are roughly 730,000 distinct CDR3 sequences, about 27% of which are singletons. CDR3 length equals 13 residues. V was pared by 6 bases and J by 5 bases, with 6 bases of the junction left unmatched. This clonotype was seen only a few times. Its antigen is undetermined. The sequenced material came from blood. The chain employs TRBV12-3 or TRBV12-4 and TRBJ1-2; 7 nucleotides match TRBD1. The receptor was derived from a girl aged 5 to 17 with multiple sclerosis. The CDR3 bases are TGTGCCAGCAGACGGACAGGAGCTTATGGCTACACCTTC. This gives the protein CASRRTGAYGYTF.